A selection of T cell receptor beta chains follows, all from one sample in a study of T cell changes during pregnancy in multiple sclerosis. Assay used: immunoSEQ multiplex PCR; TCRdb lists only in-frame clones, some missing. The sample carries around 75,000 clones, 91% recorded once. Sequenced material: CD4+ T cells from peripheral blood mononuclear cells, taken in the third trimester of pregnancy. These receptors were obtained from a female donor in good health, enrolled as a control in a pregnancy study. CDR3s include the opening cysteine and the closing phenylalanine or tryptophan. The D gene is left open where the match is weak.

V	D	J	CDR3
TRBV7-2	NA	TRBJ2-5	CASSPSRGLETQYF
TRBV5-1	TRBD1	TRBJ1-1	CASSLVAGTANTEAFF
TRBV29-1	NA	TRBJ2-3	CSVRSTDTQYF
TRBV14	NA	TRBJ1-5	CASSHRSGTNQPQHF
TRBV7-9	NA	TRBJ1-3	CASSLTLTSGNTIYF
TRBV7-3	TRBD1	TRBJ1-2	CASSPQGGAAAYGYTF
TRBV19	NA	TRBJ2-3	CATQTGNTDTQYF
TRBV4-1	TRBD1	TRBJ2-5	CASSPIRTGGDQETQYF
TRBV5-6	NA	TRBJ2-7	CASMRVSYEQYF
TRBV18	NA	TRBJ1-2	CASSPPGPANYGYTF
TRBV7-3	NA	TRBJ1-1	CASSLSQGGTEAFF
TRBV6-5	NA	TRBJ2-7	CASTTLGRRPEQYF
TRBV4-3	NA	TRBJ2-6	CASSFGTSGANVLTF
TRBV6-5	NA	TRBJ1-1	CASQSQGNTEAFF
TRBV19	NA	TRBJ2-7	CASSIVGDGGEQYF
TRBV6-4	NA	TRBJ2-3	CASSDRGASTDTQYF
TRBV2	NA	TRBJ2-5	CASNPGQGGETQYF
TRBV11-3	NA	TRBJ1-1	CASSRMGGNMNTEAFF
TRBV9	TRBD2	TRBJ2-7	CASSVLPGGSYEQYF
TRBV19	TRBD1	TRBJ1-2	CASSIPGQGSWRGYTF
TRBV6-5	TRBD1	TRBJ1-2	CASSSSTRDRGIGYTF
TRBV6-1	NA	TRBJ2-2	CASSERGTYTGELFF